This T cell receptor (beta chain) was obtained from a study of blood T cell repertoires in COVID-19. Background on the study: Acute and convalescent COVID-19 samples came from the United States, Italy and Spain.

In the source study's methods: Amplification from reference gene primers served as the basis for estimated nucleated cell counts. Clones were sequenced by immunoSEQ multiplex PCR, and TCRdb holds only the in-frame ones, with some missing. From that table come the V and J calls and clone size; the DNA was used to work out D and trimming. Among 250,000 to 350,000 clones listed, 85% to 90% were seen once. This clone was detected a few times. Per the germline V gene, CDR1 is PRHDT and CDR2 is FYEKMQ (reference sequence). V lost 5 bases to trimming and J lost 6 bases, with 16 bases between them. CDR3 length: 15 amino acids.

The chain employs TRBV13 and TRBJ2-2; D is possibly TRBD1 (6 bases). The TCR comes from a woman aged 25 to 45 with COVID-19, enrolled during active disease. Input material: peripheral blood. The CDR3 bases are TGTGCCAGCAGCGGAACCTACCCAGGGGCCGGGGAGCTGTTTTTT. It encodes CASSGTYPGAGELFF.